The present TCR beta chain was sequenced within a study of blood T cell repertoires in COVID-19. Overall study context: Acute-phase and convalescent COVID-19 samples originated in the United States, Italy and Spain. T cells, B-cell-depleted T cells, or PBMCs supplied cDNA or gDNA.

Per germline, CDR1 LGHDT and CDR2 YNNKEL (reference sequence). The germline V and J ends were trimmed by 1 base and 2 bases, with 6 bases remaining between them. This CDR3 spans 13 amino acids. This clone has just a few counts. Per the authors' pipeline: By means of reference gene primer amplification, nucleated cell counts were estimated. Repertoires were generated with immunoSEQ multiplex PCR, while TCRdb's copy carries only in-frame clones and drops some. Clone size and the V and J calls come from that table; the DNA yielded D and trimming. The table lists about 70,000 clones, 70% to 90% of them singletons.

V usage is TRBV3-1 (or the pseudogene TRBV3-2) and J usage is TRBJ2-7; a weak D match, TRBD2 (5 bases). The sequenced sample was peripheral blood. The clonotype was recovered from a human donor in a cohort sampled during active COVID-19. CDR3 sequence (DNA): TGTGCCAGCAGCCAAGCGGGGACCTACGAGCAGTACTTC. It codes for CASSQAGTYEQYF.